A selection of T cell receptor beta chains follows, all from one sample in a study of OX40 agonist ivuxolimab in advanced cancers. Data came from immunoSEQ multiplex PCR; TCRdb stores just in-frame clones and leaves some out. This sample has more than 9,000 clones, with nearly 80% found just once. This material consisted of CD4+ or CD8+ T cells sorted from blood, taken in a trial of the OX40 agonist ivuxolimab. These receptors all come from an adult with an advanced solid tumor such as melanoma, head and neck, liver or kidney cancer. Both conserved end residues are part of each CDR3. The D gene is left open where the match is weak. Some rows have no size entry. The others give once, few or many, or a class for an expanded clone.

TRBV10-2	TRBJ2-4	.	.	CASSVTGKLVIQYF	TGCGCCAGCAGTGTAACGGGGAAATTGGTCATTCAGTACTTC
TRBV7-9	TRBJ2-1	.	.	CASSPDHEQFF	TGTGCCAGCAGTCCCGACCATGAGCAGTTCTTC
TRBV5-5	TRBJ2-1	.	.	CASSLGSYNEQFF	TGTGCCAGCAGCTTGGGAAGCTACAATGAGCAGTTCTTC
TRBV7-6	TRBJ1-1	.	.	CASSLDSYTEAFF	TGTGCCAGCAGCTTAGACAGCTACACTGAAGCTTTCTTT
TRBV5-4	TRBJ2-7	.	.	CASSRFSGSSYEQYF	TGTGCCAGCAGCCGTTTTTCGGGCAGCTCCTACGAGCAGTACTTC
TRBV5-1	TRBJ2-1	.	.	CASSLSGNEQFF	TGCGCCAGCAGCTTGTCTGGGAATGAGCAGTTCTTC
TRBV28	TRBJ2-1	TRBD2	.	CASSWSWTSGYNEQFF	TGTGCCAGCAGTTGGTCCTGGACTAGCGGATACAATGAGCAGTTCTTC
TRBV11-3	TRBJ1-3	.	few	CASSIDNGNTIYF	TGTGCCAGCAGTATAGATAATGGGAACACCATATATTTT
TRBV9	TRBJ2-7	TRBD1	.	CASSPYPSGTGEGEQYF	TGTGCCAGCAGCCCCTACCCGTCCGGGACAGGGGAGGGCGAGCAGTACTTC
TRBV13	TRBJ2-3	.	.	CASSPSGSPDTQYF	TGTGCCAGCAGCCCCTCTGGATCCCCAGATACGCAGTATTTT
TRBV30	TRBJ1-3	TRBD1	.	CAWSLGTGGSGNTIYF	TGTGCCTGGAGTCTCGGGACAGGGGGCAGTGGAAACACCATATATTTT
TRBV7-9	TRBJ1-4	TRBD1	.	CASSLGRGKEKLFF	TGTGCCAGCAGCTTAGGCAGGGGGAAAGAAAAACTGTTTTTT
TRBV9	TRBJ1-1	.	.	CASSPRGLADTEAFF	TGTGCCAGCAGCCCGAGAGGACTAGCCGACACTGAAGCTTTCTTT
TRBV5-4	TRBJ2-2	TRBD1	.	CASSLAATGDTGELFF	TGTGCCAGCAGCTTGGCCGCGACAGGGGACACCGGGGAGCTGTTTTTT
TRBV27	TRBJ1-4	TRBD1	.	CASSLSKQGADEKLFF	TGTGCCAGCAGTTTATCGAAGCAGGGGGCCGATGAAAAACTGTTTTTT
TRBV20-1	TRBJ1-1	.	.	CSARVDPEAFF	TGCAGTGCTAGAGTGGACCCTGAAGCTTTCTTT
TRBV28	TRBJ2-7	TRBD2	.	CASSIAGVAEQYF	TGTGCCAGCAGCATAGCGGGAGTTGCCGAGCAGTACTTC
TRBV4-2	TRBJ2-7	TRBD2	once	CASSQEGSSGNWEQYF	TGTGCCAGCAGCCAAGAAGGGTCTAGCGGGAATTGGGAGCAGTACTTC
TRBV19	TRBJ2-1	TRBD2	once	CASRRLAGYNEQFF	TGTGCCAGTAGAAGACTAGCGGGATACAATGAGCAGTTCTTC
TRBV28	TRBJ2-7	TRBD2	.	CALSRTGEGSYEQYF	TGTGCCTTATCCCGAACGGGGGAGGGCTCCTACGAGCAGTACTTC
TRBV6-5	TRBJ2-5	.	once	CASSYLGREETQYF	TGTGCCAGCAGTTACCTGGGCAGGGAAGAGACCCAGTACTTC
TRBV5-4	TRBJ1-1	.	.	CASSFINWGMGTEAFF	TGTGCCAGCAGCTTTATCAATTGGGGGATGGGAACTGAAGCTTTCTTT
TRBV2	TRBJ2-7	TRBD1	.	CASSEPGQGPYEQYF	TGTGCCAGCAGTGAACCCGGACAGGGACCCTACGAGCAGTACTTC
TRBV27	TRBJ2-7	.	.	CASSYQGTSYEQYF	TGTGCCAGCAGTTATCAGGGGACCTCCTACGAGCAGTACTTC
TRBV6-1	TRBJ2-7	.	few	CASRISYEQYF	TGTGCCAGCAGGATCTCCTACGAGCAGTACTTC
TRBV10-3	TRBJ2-2	.	.	CAIRPWGGELFF	TGTGCCATCAGACCTTGGGGCGGGGAGCTGTTTTTT
TRBV7-8	TRBJ2-1	TRBD2	.	CASSAGTSFGNEQFF	TGTGCCAGCAGCGCCGGGACTAGTTTTGGCAATGAGCAGTTCTTC
TRBV9	TRBJ1-4	.	.	CASSVGGATNEKLFF	TGTGCCAGCAGCGTTGGGGGAGCAACTAATGAAAAACTGTTTTTT
TRBV27	TRBJ1-2	TRBD1	few	CASSLRAGGGYGYTF	TGTGCCAGCAGTTTGAGAGCAGGGGGCGGCTATGGCTACACCTTC
TRBV13	TRBJ2-7	.	.	CASSLWVADHEQYF	TGTGCCAGCAGCTTATGGGTAGCCGATCACGAGCAGTACTTC
TRBV4-3	TRBJ1-2	.	.	CASSQDPPRLMGYGYTF	TGCGCCAGCAGCCAAGACCCCCCCCGCTTAATGGGCTATGGCTACACCTTC
TRBV6-1	TRBJ2-2	.	.	CASRTSDRGELFF	TGTGCCAGCCGAACCTCGGATAGGGGGGAGCTGTTTTTT
TRBV19	TRBJ1-5	.	.	CASSIRGGAANQPQHF	TGTGCCAGTAGTATTCGAGGAGGGGCTGCTAATCAGCCCCAGCATTTT
TRBV4-1	TRBJ2-1	.	.	CASSPEDSSYNEQFF	TGCGCCAGCAGCCCGGAGGACTCCTCCTACAATGAGCAGTTCTTC
TRBV29-1	TRBJ2-3	.	.	CSVARTDTQYF	TGCAGCGTTGCCCGCACAGATACGCAGTATTTT
TRBV2	TRBJ2-5	.	.	CASSDVFASQETQYF	TGTGCCAGCAGTGACGTCTTCGCCAGCCAAGAGACCCAGTACTTC
TRBV27	TRBJ2-3	.	.	CASSLASTDTQYF	TGTGCCAGCAGTTTAGCCAGCACAGATACGCAGTATTTT
TRBV6-6	TRBJ2-3	.	.	CASSYDLTDTQYF	TGTGCCAGCAGTTATGACCTCACAGATACGCAGTATTTT
TRBV11-2	TRBJ1-2	TRBD1	.	CASSQGTDLGRGYTF	TGTGCCAGCAGCCAGGGGACAGACCTCGGGCGGGGCTACACCTTC
TRBV5-1	TRBJ2-5	.	.	CASSADRPQETQYF	TGCGCCAGCAGTGCGGACAGACCCCAAGAGACCCAGTACTTC
TRBV29-1	TRBJ1-2	TRBD1	.	CSAHGGQDYGYTF	TGCAGCGCCCATGGGGGACAGGACTATGGCTACACCTTC
TRBV7-2	TRBJ2-5	.	.	CASSLVAGTGETQYF	TGTGCCAGCAGCTTAGTCGCGGGAACGGGAGAGACCCAGTACTTC
TRBV27	TRBJ2-5	.	.	CASSSTGGRGETQYF	TGTGCCAGCAGCTCTACTGGGGGGCGTGGGGAGACCCAGTACTTC